In its sample, the clone carrying this T cell receptor beta chain was seen a few times. The data derive from a study of T-cell reconstitution after alpha-beta-depleted transplantation in children. The library targeted TCRbeta and was prepared with unique molecular identifiers. TCRdb reprocessed the PCR reads via MiXCR and lists one record per CDR3 protein. The profile covers around 400,000 distinct CDR3 sequences, with about a tenth appearing a single time and 4.5% to 7% taken by the ten largest. The CDR3 is 12 residues long. The V end lost 8 bases, the J end lost 9 bases, and 11 bases lay between the germline ends. Germline CDR1 and CDR2: MNHEY and SVGAGI.

Sequences were derived from PBMCs from the stem cell graft donor, sampled from the stem cell graft. The chain recombines TRBV6-5 with TRBJ1-6; TRBD1 is a possible D gene (5 bases). This clonotype originated in a human donor who donated a stem cell graft to a child with acute myeloid leukemia. The CDR3 bases are TGTGCCAGCTCCATCACAGGTTCACCCCTCCACTTT. This gives the protein CASSITGSPLHF.